The text below deals with one T cell receptor beta chain. Its antigen is not known. The germline V gene encodes CDR1 SNHLY and CDR2 FYNNEI. Trimming took off 6 bases at V and 0 bases at J, with 12 bases between the two ends. This CDR3 is built from 16 residues. This sample is drawn from a study of CD8+ T cells in alopecia areata. Study-level results: Association of baseline CD8+ expansion with response is uncertain owing to one nonresponder. For lesional scalp, especially alopecia totalis/universalis, clonality was higher than in normal scalp.

As to treatment: oral pan-JAK inhibitor, 5-10 mg twice daily. Alopecia areata patients had lesional scalp punch biopsies and peripheral blood taken from them. RNA extraction was followed by reverse transcription into cDNA, which acted as the sequencing template. The table came from immunoSEQ multiplex PCR; TCRdb's copy has only in-frame clones and leaves some out. The sample carries 250,000 to 300,000 clones, 58% recorded once. The input for sequencing was CD4+ T cells sorted from blood, taken at week 24, from a patient treated with tofacitinib. The clonotype originates from a human donor with alopecia areata. The V and J genes are TRBV2 and TRBJ1-6; D is ambiguous. CDR3: CASRASPSSYNSPLHF. DNA of the CDR3: TGTGCCAGCAGGGCCTCTCCGAGCTCCTATAATTCACCCCTCCACTTT. The full variable domain, in which reference TRBV2 and TRBJ1-6 provide the parts outside the CDR3, is EPEVTQTPSHQVTQMGQEVILRCVPISNHLYFYWYRQILGQKVEFLVSFYNNEISEKSEIFDDQFSVERPDGSNFTLKIRSTKLEDSAMYFCASRASPSSYNSPLHFGNGTRLTVT.